This T cell receptor (beta chain) was sequenced during a study of blood T cell repertoires in COVID-19 (dated by TCRdb to 2020 to 2022). With regard to the full study: The collaborator samples originated in the United States, Italy and Spain and spanned the acute and convalescent phases of COVID-19. The material from the prospective study consisted of cDNA or gDNA derived from T cells, B-cell-depleted T cells, or PBMCs. Deeply sampled blood TCRbeta repertoires from subjects exposed to, actively infected with, or recovered from COVID-19 were included in the dataset. The repertoires were made available in a free public database intended to serve as a resource for research on the immune response to SARS-CoV-2. Samples came from the ongoing ImmuneRACE study (first 160 participants) plus 1,254 subjects from 6 global collaborators. A de-identified subject ID, COVID-19 status, age in years and sex were almost always included in the sample metadata. Where HLA class I and class II types were available, the types were taken from metadata supplied by the sample provider, not from assay-based typing.

The full study reports these points: The quantity of clinical and demographic metadata differed by source and by participant and was supplied without curation.

TCRbeta CDR3 regions were amplified from genomic DNA using the immunoSEQ Assay, a bias-controlled multiplex PCR. Turning to the authors' computational methods: The number of nucleated cells in each sample was estimated by amplification of reference gene primers within the assay. To quantify the absolute abundance of each unique TCRbeta CDR3 rearrangement, sequence reads were collapsed and filtered. For each sample, productive Simpson clonality was calculated as the square root of Simpson's diversity index across productive rearrangements. Here the immuneACCESS table is served through TCRdb, limited to in-frame sequences with V and J called. Missing clones are a known gap in these copies; in checked studies unresolved V genes cover under half, and the rest lacks a known reason. The V and J calls and clone size are taken from that table; D and trimming were inferred from the DNA. In this sample the table shows roughly 60,000 clones, under 85% of which occur a single time. The ten largest clones take up approximately 3.5% of the sample.

With regard to this clone: What this receptor recognizes is not known. Base-call qualities are not available, and no considerably larger clone is one nucleotide away.

From a lookup of the germline V gene, CDR1 and CDR2 are SGHTS and YDEGEE. Spanning cysteine to phenylalanine, the CDR3 consists of 16 amino acids. Only the CDR3 part of the read is kept: 48 bases, read in frame from the first base. Trimming at the junction amounts to 0 bases on V and 1 base on J, and the germline ends lie 13 bases apart. Whole blood was collected in K2EDTA tubes by collaborating institutions according to the institutions' own protocols. For TCRbeta analysis, collaborator samples were shipped as frozen whole blood, as isolated PBMCs, or as DNA extracted from either sample type. The sequencing input was peripheral blood. The TCR comes from an elderly woman with acute or convalescent COVID-19. Recombination connected TRBV5-8 to TRBJ2-5; the D gene is perhaps TRBD2, from 6 matching bases. The CDR3 region has the sequence CASSLGLAKGQETQYF. The DNA sequence reads TGTGCCAGCAGCTTGGGTCTAGCGAAGGGCCAAGAGACCCAGTACTTC. Outside the CDR3, residues come from the reference TRBV5-8 and TRBJ2-5 proteins, so the full variable domain is: EAGVTQSPTHLIKTRGQQATLRCSPISGHTSVYWYQQALGLGLQFLLWYDEGEERNRGNFPPRFSGRQFPNYSSELNVNALELEDSALYLCASSLGLAKGQETQYFGPGTRLLVL.